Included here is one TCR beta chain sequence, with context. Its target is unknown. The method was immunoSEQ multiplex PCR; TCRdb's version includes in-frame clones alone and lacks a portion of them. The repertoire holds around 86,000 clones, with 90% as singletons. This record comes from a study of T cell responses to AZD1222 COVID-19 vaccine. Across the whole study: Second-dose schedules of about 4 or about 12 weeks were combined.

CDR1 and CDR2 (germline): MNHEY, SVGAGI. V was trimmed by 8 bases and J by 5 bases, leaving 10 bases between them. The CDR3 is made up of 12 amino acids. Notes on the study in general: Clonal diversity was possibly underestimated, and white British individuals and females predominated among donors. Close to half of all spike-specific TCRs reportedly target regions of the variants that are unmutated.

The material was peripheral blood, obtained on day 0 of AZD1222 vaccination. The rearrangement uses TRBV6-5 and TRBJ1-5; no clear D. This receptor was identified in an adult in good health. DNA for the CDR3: TGTGCCAGCGCCAGAACGGATCAGCCCCAGCATTTT. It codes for CASARTDQPQHF.